The 32 T cell receptor beta chains listed next were all sequenced from one sample in a study of cytomegalovirus exposure and HLA in healthy donors. PCR involved 60 Vbeta and 13 Jbeta primers. Profiled with immunoSEQ multiplex PCR; TCRdb holds only in-frame clones, not every one. The sample carries 75,000 to 95,000 clones, 63% recorded once. The sequencing input was PBMCs. These receptors all come from a woman in her 30s in good health and CMV-seronegative.

This clone is a singleton in its sample. V and J are TRBV6-5 and TRBJ2-2, with a possible D match to TRBD1 (6 bases). Per germline, CDR1 MNHEY and CDR2 SVGAGI. There are 15 residues in the CDR3. The ends were cut back, 2 bases at V and 5 bases at J, with 12 bases in the middle. CDR3 residues: CASSYLTGPTGELFF. CDR3 DNA: TGTGCCAGCAGTTACCTGACAGGCCCGACCGGGGAGCTGTTTTTT.

The chain carries TRBV2 and TRBJ2-7; D perhaps matches TRBD1 (5 bases). The V end lost 3 bases, the J end lost 4 bases, and 16 bases lay between the germline ends. This CDR3 is 15 amino acids long. Germline loops: CDR1 SNHLY, CDR2 FYNNEI. CDR3 protein: CASSDSARTQYEQYF. The CDR3 nucleotides are TGTGCCAGCAGTGATTCTGCGAGGACACAGTACGAGCAGTACTTC. Full variable domain (missing parts from reference TRBV2 and TRBJ2-7): EPEVTQTPSHQVTQMGQEVILRCVPISNHLYFYWYRQILGQKVEFLVSFYNNEISEKSEIFDDQFSVERPDGSNFTLKIRSTKLEDSAMYFCASSDSARTQYEQYFGPGTRLTVT.

The V and J genes are TRBV7-2 and TRBJ1-2; D is unclear. CDR1 and CDR2 from the germline V gene are SGHTA and FQGNSA. The CDR3 spans 13 residues. Trimming left V 2 bases short and J 7 bases short, with 11 bases between. The CDR3 DNA is TGTGCCAGCAGCTTACCTAGCTCTTTTGGCTACACCTTC. This sequence encodes CASSLPSSFGYTF.

For the CDR3, the DNA is TGTGCCAGCAGCCGCCGGGACAGGGGGCCCTACGAGCAGTACTTC. Translation gives CASSRRDRGPYEQYF. J is TRBJ2-7 and V is TRBV6-6, with 12 bases lining up with TRBD1. V was clipped by 6 bases and J by 2 bases; unmatched bases: 5. Per the germline V gene, CDR1 is MNHNY and CDR2 is SVGAGI (reference sequence). CDR3 length equals 15 residues.

This chain connects TRBV6-5 to TRBJ1-1; TRBD1 is a possible D gene (6 bases). Per the germline V gene, CDR1 is MNHEY and CDR2 is SVGAGI. The CDR3 sequence is 14 residues long. Trimming shortened V by 2 bases and J by 2 bases, and 9 bases separated the two germline ends. The chain's CDR3 is CASSYAGTNTEAFF. The CDR3, as DNA: TGTGCCAGCAGTTACGCCGGGACAAACACTGAAGCTTTCTTT.

In DNA, the CDR3 is TGTGCCACCAGCCCTGACAGCCACTATGGCTACACCTTC. This sequence encodes CATSPDSHYGYTF. The chain joins TRBV15 to TRBJ1-2, with D possibly TRBD1 on 5 matching bases. The CDR3 loop spans 13 amino acids. The V and J ends lost 5 bases and 3 bases respectively, with 10 bases between them. Germline V gene lookup returns CDR1 LNHNV and CDR2 YYDKDF (reference sequence).

The rearrangement joins TRBV5-1 to TRBJ1-2; no definite D call. The germline CDR1 and CDR2 sequences are SGHRS and YFSETQ. Deletions cut 4 bases from V and 2 bases from J, with 12 bases between. CDR3 size: 14 residues. CDR3 nucleotide sequence: TGCGCCAGCAGCCAGGACGGAGGAAACTATGGCTACACCTTC. Amino acid sequence: CASSQDGGNYGYTF. Complete variable domain (other parts from reference TRBV5-1 and TRBJ1-2): KAGVTQTPRYLIKTRGQQVTLSCSPISGHRSVSWYQQTPGQGLQFLFEYFSETQRNKGNFPGRFSGRQFSNSRSEMNVSTLELGDSALYLCASSQDGGNYGYTFGSGTRLTVV.

The gene calls are TRBV18 and TRBJ1-1, with 7 bases identical to TRBD1. The CDR3 sequence is 13 residues long. In germline, CDR1 is KGHSH, CDR2 LQKENI. Unmatched junction bases numbered 5, after V lost 3 bases and J lost 7 bases. CDR3 nucleotides: TGTGCCAGCTCACCTGACCGGGACAGTGAAGCTTTCTTT. Translation: CASSPDRDSEAFF.

The rearrangement uses TRBV6-5 and TRBJ1-1; 8 positions match TRBD1. J was trimmed by 1 base and V by 5 bases; bases with no gene match: 3. Germline-derived CDR1 and CDR2 are MNHEY and SVGAGI. There are 14 residues in the CDR3. The CDR3 region is CASSRTGRNTEAFF. In nucleotides, the CDR3 is TGTGCCAGCAGTCGGACAGGGAGGAACACTGAAGCTTTCTTT.

This clone was found a few times. V gene TRBV28 combines with J gene TRBJ2-3, with a tentative D call TRBD2 (6 bases). Germline V gives CDR1 MDHEN, CDR2 SYDVKM. This CDR3 contains 16 residues. The ends were cut back, 6 bases at V and 1 base at J, with 17 bases in the middle. CDR3: CASRQGGLWGTDTQYF. The CDR3 DNA reads TGTGCCAGCAGACAAGGAGGGTTGTGGGGCACAGATACGCAGTATTTT.

This clone was counted only a few times. As DNA, the CDR3 is TGTGCCAGCTCACCTAACCTAATACAGGGGGAAGGAGAAAAACTGTTTTTT. It specifies CASSPNLIQGEGEKLFF. This chain connects TRBV18 to TRBJ1-4, with 8 positions matching TRBD1. The CDR3 totals 17 residues. Per the germline V gene, CDR1 is KGHSH and CDR2 is LQKENI. The trim removed 3 bases at V and 8 bases at J, leaving 14 bases unmatched.

This clone was recorded once. This rearrangement joins TRBV6-1 to TRBJ1-1; TRBD1 is a possible D gene (5 bases). This CDR3 is built from 17 residues. Trimming shortened V by 4 bases and J by 5 bases, and 23 bases separated the two germline ends. Germline CDR1 and CDR2: MNHNS and SASEGT. CDR3 in amino acids: CASSGGTEPFVGTEAFF. As DNA, the CDR3 is TGTGCCAGCAGTGGAGGGACTGAGCCTTTCGTGGGGACTGAAGCTTTCTTT.

This clone was seen more than once but under ten times. The V and J genes are TRBV29-1 and TRBJ2-7, with TRBD2 matching 10 bases. The CDR3 spans 13 residues. V lost 6 bases to trimming and J lost 3 bases; unmatched junction nucleotides: 5. Germline V gene sequence: CDR1 SQVTM, CDR2 ANQGSEA. This chain's CDR3 is CSVYPSGSYEQYF. The CDR3 coding sequence is TGCAGCGTCTATCCTAGCGGGAGCTACGAGCAGTACTTC.

This clone was seen only a few times. The chain carries TRBV5-1 and TRBJ2-2, with TRBD1 matching over 8 bases. V lost 3 bases to trimming and J lost 1 base; unmatched junction nucleotides: 2. The CDR3 loop spans 15 amino acids. Germline assignment: CDR1 SGHRS and CDR2 YFSETQ. CDR3 DNA: TGCGCCAGCAGCTGGGGGACAGGGAACACCGGGGAGCTGTTTTTT. Its protein is CASSWGTGNTGELFF.

The chain joins TRBV5-4 to TRBJ2-1; tentative D call: TRBD1 (5 bases). This CDR3 comprises 13 residues. Trimming left V 1 base short and J 6 bases short, with 8 bases between. Germline CDR1 is SGHNT and CDR2 is YYREEE (reference sequence). The CDR3 DNA sequence: TGTGCCAGCAGCTTGATAGGGGCCAATGAGCAGTTCTTC. As protein: CASSLIGANEQFF.

The chain joins TRBV18 to TRBJ1-1, with D perhaps matching TRBD1 (5 bases). Germline V gene data show CDR1 as KGHSH and CDR2 as LQKENI. The CDR3 has 16 amino acids. With 0 bases removed from V and 4 bases from J, the gap between germline ends came to 15 bases. This chain's CDR3 is CASSPPNSGLVTEAFF. CDR3 DNA sequence: TGTGCCAGCTCACCACCGAACTCGGGACTGGTCACTGAAGCTTTCTTT.

The gene calls are TRBV19 and TRBJ1-4; no firm D call. Germline V gene sequence: CDR1 LNHDA, CDR2 SQIVND (reference sequence). The ends were cut back, 3 bases at V and 5 bases at J, with 13 bases in the middle. This CDR3 spans 15 amino acids. The chain's CDR3 is CASSILEGGNEKLFF. The CDR3 nucleotides are TGTGCCAGTAGTATTCTAGAAGGTGGGAATGAAAAACTGTTTTTT.

This chain uses TRBV10-3 with TRBJ2-1; TRBD2 matches at 9 bases. This CDR3 is built from 16 residues. Germline CDR1 and CDR2: ENHRY and SYGVKD. The V gene end was trimmed by 0 bases and the J gene end by 6 bases; junction bases not matched to a gene: 6. CDR3 bases: TGTGCCATCAGTGAGTCGGGCAGCGGGGGGCCCAATGAGCAGTTCTTC. It specifies CAISESGSGGPNEQFF.

This clone was recorded a few times. V is TRBV7-9 and J is TRBJ2-6; 8 positions agree with TRBD1. The CDR3 has 17 amino acids. V lost 0 bases to trimming and J lost 4 bases; unmatched junction nucleotides: 5. Per the germline V gene, CDR1 is SEHNR and CDR2 is FQNEAQ (reference sequence). CDR3 sequence reads: CASSLAQGAEGANVLTF. CDR3 nucleotide sequence: TGTGCCAGCAGCTTAGCGCAGGGGGCGGAAGGGGCCAACGTCCTGACTTTC.

The V call is TRBV9, the J call TRBJ1-3; no clear D. Trimming stripped 0 bases from V and 0 bases from J, with 4 bases between. The CDR3 has 14 residues. CDR1 is SGDLS, CDR2 YYNGEE, per germline. CDR3 DNA sequence: TGTGCCAGCAGCGTAGCCAACTCTGGAAACACCATATATTTT. This sequence encodes CASSVANSGNTIYF.

The V gene is TRBV6-1, the J gene TRBJ1-3; D is undetermined. Between the trimmed V and J ends, which lost 1 base and 3 bases, there was a span of 7 bases. The CDR3 sequence is 14 residues long. The germline CDR1 and CDR2 sequences are MNHNS and SASEGT. CDR3: CASSEGIVGNTIYF. CDR3 in DNA: TGTGCCAGCAGTGAAGGTATTGTTGGAAACACCATATATTTT.

The genes are TRBV12-5 and TRBJ1-2; 8 nucleotides match TRBD1. The CDR3 sequence is 13 residues long. J was trimmed by 5 bases and V by 4 bases; bases with no gene match: 3. Germline lookup yields CDR1 LGHNT and CDR2 FRNRAP. CDR3 DNA: TGTGCTAGTGGTTCGGACAGGGTATATGGCTACACCTTC. This sequence encodes CASGSDRVYGYTF.

The chain couples TRBV4-3 to TRBJ2-2; D is unresolved. CDR3 length equals 16 residues. The germline V gene encodes CDR1 LGHNA and CDR2 YSLEER. V lost 3 bases and J 6 bases, leaving 17 bases between the germline ends. Written as DNA, the CDR3 is TGCGCCAGCAGCCAGGCCCTAGATGGGTACGCCGGGGAGCTGTTTTTT. Protein: CASSQALDGYAGELFF.

The chain links TRBV5-1 to TRBJ1-3, with a tentative D call TRBD1 (5 bases). The CDR3 contains 18 residues. CDR1 is SGHRS, CDR2 YFSETQ, per germline. Trimming removed 3 bases at V and 0 bases at J, with 19 bases between. CDR3 coding DNA: TGCGCCAGCAGCTGGCCGATCGACAGTACCCACTCTGGAAACACCATATATTTT. Its protein product is CASSWPIDSTHSGNTIYF.

This clone has just one count. Other DNA sequences within the sample encode an identical CDR3. The chain carries TRBV9 and TRBJ2-7, with TRBD1 matching 8 bases. This CDR3 has 14 amino acids. Germline CDR1 and CDR2: SGDLS and YYNGEE. V lost 2 bases and J lost 2; bases outside the gene matches: 3. CDR3 region: CASSVGTGAYEQYF. CDR3 in DNA: TGTGCCAGCAGCGTGGGGACAGGCGCCTACGAGCAGTACTTC.

The rearrangement joins TRBV4-1 to TRBJ1-3; D is possibly TRBD1 (5 bases). The germline V and J ends were trimmed by 2 bases and 4 bases, with 15 bases remaining between them. CDR3 size: 16 residues. Germline-derived CDR1 and CDR2 are MGHRA and YSYEKL. CDR3 sequence reads: CASSQRMGGSGNTIYF. In DNA form, the CDR3 reads TGCGCCAGCAGCCAACGAATGGGGGGTTCGGGAAACACCATATATTTT.

V usage is TRBV19 and J usage is TRBJ1-2; the D is unclear. V was clipped by 3 bases and J by 6 bases, with 11 bases between them. The CDR3 runs to 13 residues. Germline V gene data show CDR1 as LNHDA and CDR2 as SQIVND (reference sequence). The CDR3 is CASSIGEGNGYTF. The DNA for the CDR3 is TGTGCCAGTAGTATCGGGGAAGGGAATGGCTACACCTTC.

This clone was detected only once. This chain joins TRBV7-6 and TRBJ2-5; 7 bases align to TRBD2. The CDR3 has 18 amino acids. Germline values: CDR1 SGHVS, CDR2 FNYEAQ. With V trimmed by 0 bases and J by 0 bases, 10 bases remained unmatched. The CDR3 DNA sequence: TGTGCCAGCAGCTTAGCGCGGGCGGGAGCGCTCAACCAAGAGACCCAGTACTTC. This translates into CASSLARAGALNQETQYF.

This clone was seen only a few times. The rearrangement uses TRBV10-3 and TRBJ2-1; 12 positions agree with TRBD2. This CDR3 comprises 15 residues. CDR1 and CDR2 (germline): ENHRY, SYGVKD. The V segment lost 1 base and the J segment 7 bases; nucleotides outside the gene matches: 2. The CDR3: CAISEWTSGVNEQFF. CDR3 nucleotides: TGTGCCATCAGTGAGTGGACTAGCGGGGTGAATGAGCAGTTCTTC.

The chain joins TRBV5-1 to TRBJ2-1; 11 bases are a match to TRBD1. The V segment lost 0 bases and the J segment 5 bases; nucleotides outside the gene matches: 1. The CDR3 loop spans 15 amino acids. The germline V gene encodes CDR1 SGHRS and CDR2 YFSETQ. CDR3 sequence reads: CASSLGTGGNNEQFF. In DNA, the CDR3 is TGCGCCAGCAGCTTGGGGACAGGGGGCAACAATGAGCAGTTCTTC.

This clone was seen only a few times. The chain links TRBV19 to TRBJ2-1; 12 nucleotides agree with TRBD2. CDR3 length equals 13 residues. From germline, CDR1 is LNHDA and CDR2 SQIVND (reference sequence). After removal of 10 bases from V and 9 bases from J, the junction contained 7 bases not matched to a gene. Here the CDR3 DNA reads TGTGCCACCAGGACTAGCGGGACAGCTGAGCAGTTCTTC. Amino acids: CATRTSGTAEQFF.

The chain couples TRBV6-5 to TRBJ1-1; TRBD1 agrees at 7 bases. Germline values: CDR1 MNHEY, CDR2 SVGAGI. This CDR3 spans 15 amino acids. Unmatched junction bases numbered 4, after V lost 3 bases and J lost 0 bases. CDR3 sequence: CASSYGTVLNTEAFF. DNA of the CDR3: TGTGCCAGCAGTTATGGGACAGTATTGAACACTGAAGCTTTCTTT.